This T cell receptor beta chain was sequenced for a study of response to subunit inactivated influenza vaccine. TCRdb ran MiXCR on the RT-PCR reads and lists one entry per CDR3 protein. The sample consists of about 500,000 distinct CDR3 sequences, 15% to 20% of them appearing once. This CDR3 region has 12 residues. V was trimmed by 4 bases and J by 0 bases, leaving 4 bases between them. Per the germline V gene, CDR1 is SGHRS and CDR2 is YFSETQ. Findings of the study overall: Authors suggested that a seasonal influenza vaccination recruits few new T cells each time.

This clonotype was seen only a few times. Its target is not known. The chain combines TRBV5-1 with TRBJ2-5, with D unresolved. This specimen was CD4+ T cells sorted from PBMCs, taken about 24 months after vaccination. The receptor was isolated from a man between 45 and 75 years old who received an inactivated influenza vaccine. CDR3 sequence: CASSIYQETQYF. DNA for the CDR3: TGCGCCAGCAGCATATACCAAGAGACCCAGTACTTC.